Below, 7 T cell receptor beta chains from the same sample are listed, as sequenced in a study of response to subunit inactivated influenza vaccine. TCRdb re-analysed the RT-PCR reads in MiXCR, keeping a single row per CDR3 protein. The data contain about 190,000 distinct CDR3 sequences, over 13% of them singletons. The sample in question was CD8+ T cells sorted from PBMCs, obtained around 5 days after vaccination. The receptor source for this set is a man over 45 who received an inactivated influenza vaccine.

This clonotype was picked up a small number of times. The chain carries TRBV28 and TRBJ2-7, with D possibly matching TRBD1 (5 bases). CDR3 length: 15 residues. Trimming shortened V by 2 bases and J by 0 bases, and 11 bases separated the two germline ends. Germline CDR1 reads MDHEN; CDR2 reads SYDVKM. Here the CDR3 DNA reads TGTGCCAGCAGTTTAGGGGCAGCCGTCTCCTACGAGCAGTACTTC. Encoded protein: CASSLGAAVSYEQYF.

This CDR3 is CAILGGNTEAFF. CDR3 in DNA: TGTGCCATACTGGGGGGGAACACTGAAGCTTTCTTT. The chain links TRBV2 to TRBJ1-1, with TRBD1 as a possible D gene (5 bases). The germline gives CDR1 SNHLY, CDR2 FYNNEI. V dropped 10 bases and J dropped 1 base, with 10 bases sitting between them. This CDR3 region has 12 residues.

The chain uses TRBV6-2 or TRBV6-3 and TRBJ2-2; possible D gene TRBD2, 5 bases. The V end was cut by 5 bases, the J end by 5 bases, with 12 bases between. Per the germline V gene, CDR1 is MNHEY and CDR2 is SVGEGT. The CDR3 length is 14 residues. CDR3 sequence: CASSQGLGTGELFF. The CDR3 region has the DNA TGTGCCAGCAGTCAAGGACTGGGAACCGGGGAGCTGTTTTTT.

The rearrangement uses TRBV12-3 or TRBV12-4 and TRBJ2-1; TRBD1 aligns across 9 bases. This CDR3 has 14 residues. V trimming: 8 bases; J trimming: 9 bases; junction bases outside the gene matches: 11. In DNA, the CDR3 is TGTGCCAGCGCCGAGGCGGGACAGGGATTTGAGCAGTTCTTC. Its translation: CASAEAGQGFEQFF.

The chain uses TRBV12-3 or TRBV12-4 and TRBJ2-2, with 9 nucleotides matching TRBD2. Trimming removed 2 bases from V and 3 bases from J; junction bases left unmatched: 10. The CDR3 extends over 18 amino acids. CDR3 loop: CASSLMPAGGSDTGELFF. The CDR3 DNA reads TGTGCCAGCAGTTTAATGCCAGCGGGAGGTTCGGACACCGGGGAGCTGTTTTTT.

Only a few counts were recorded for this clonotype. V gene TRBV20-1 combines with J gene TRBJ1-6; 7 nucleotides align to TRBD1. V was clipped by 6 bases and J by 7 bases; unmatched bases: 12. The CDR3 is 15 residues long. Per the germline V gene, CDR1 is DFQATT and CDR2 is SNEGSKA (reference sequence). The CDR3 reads CSATSNRGGNSPLHF. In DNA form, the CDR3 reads TGCAGTGCCACATCAAACAGGGGAGGGAATTCACCCCTCCACTTT.

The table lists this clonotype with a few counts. Here the CDR3 DNA reads TGTGCCAGCAGCCCAGTGGAGGGGGAGGAATACGAGCAGTACTTC. This gives the protein CASSPVEGEEYEQYF. The chain is built from TRBV7-9 and TRBJ2-7; either TRBD1 or TRBD2 may fit D (6 bases each). Between the trimmed V and J ends, which lost 5 bases and 4 bases, there was a span of 18 bases. CDR3 length: 15 residues. CDR1 SEHNR and CDR2 FQNEAQ come from the germline V gene (reference sequence).